A selection of T cell receptor beta chains follows, all from one sample in a study of cytomegalovirus exposure and HLA in healthy donors. The assay was immunoSEQ multiplex PCR, and TCRdb's table has in-frame clones only and misses some. Of approximately 290,000 clones listed, 80% are singletons. The source material was PBMCs. These receptors were collected from a girl aged 2 to 9 in good health and CMV-seronegative. CDR3s include the opening cysteine and the closing phenylalanine or tryptophan. A D gene is named only where the DNA matches it firmly. A clone size is listed for some rows: how often the clone was seen (once, few, many), or a class if it is expanded.

J	D	V	size	CDR3	DNA
TRBJ1-1	.	TRBV18	few	CASSPNTRVEAFF	TGTGCCAGCTCACCCAATACCCGGGTTGAAGCTTTCTTT
TRBJ2-3	.	TRBV9	once	CASSVASTDTQYF	TGTGCCAGCAGCGTAGCCTCCACAGATACGCAGTATTTT
TRBJ2-3	.	TRBV6-4	.	CASSDRGLSTDTQYF	TGTGCCAGCAGTGACAGGGGGTTGTCCACAGATACGCAGTATTTT
TRBJ1-4	.	TRBV30	once	CAWSGIGEKLFF	TGTGCCTGGTCAGGGATCGGTGAAAAACTGTTTTTT
TRBJ1-1	TRBD1	TRBV7-2	.	CASTTGALNTEAFF	TGTGCCAGCACCACAGGGGCCTTGAACACTGAAGCTTTCTTT
TRBJ1-4	TRBD1	TRBV7-8	.	CASSPRDSNEKLFF	TGTGCCAGCAGCCCCCGGGACAGTAATGAAAAACTGTTTTTT
TRBJ1-1	.	TRBV28	once	CASSWGDMRMAFF	TGTGCCAGCAGCTGGGGCGACATGAGAATGGCTTTCTTT
TRBJ1-5	.	TRBV5-3	.	CARSFCSGDQPQHF	TGTGCCAGAAGCTTTTGTTCGGGGGATCAGCCCCAGCATTTT
TRBJ1-5	.	TRBV10-3	.	CAISGWAQPQHF	TGTGCCATCAGCGGATGGGCGCAGCCCCAGCATTTT
TRBJ2-1	.	TRBV5-1	.	CASRADSSYNEQFF	TGCGCCAGCAGGGCGGACAGCTCCTACAATGAGCAGTTCTTC
TRBJ2-5	.	TRBV9	.	CASSAGGVETQYF	TGTGCCAGCAGCGCGGGGGGCGTCGAGACCCAGTACTTC
TRBJ2-2	TRBD1	TRBV6-1	.	CASDDRDNTGELFF	TGTGCCAGCGATGACAGGGACAATACCGGGGAGCTGTTTTTT
TRBJ2-2	TRBD1	TRBV9	.	CASSGRDRGRNSGTGELFF	TGTGCCAGCAGCGGAAGGGACAGGGGGCGCAATTCGGGCACCGGGGAGCTGTTTTTT
TRBJ2-5	.	TRBV7-9	.	CASSLSGEAQYF	TGTGCCAGCAGCTTATCTGGTGAGGCCCAGTACTTC
TRBJ2-7	.	TRBV7-8	few	CASSLGGGATYEQYF	TGTGCCAGCAGCTTAGGAGGTGGGGCCACCTACGAGCAGTACTTC
TRBJ2-7	.	TRBV2	once	CASSWRTATYEQYF	TGTGCCAGCAGCTGGAGGACAGCGACCTACGAGCAGTACTTC
TRBJ2-7	.	TRBV27	.	CASSTGLNLYEQYF	TGTGCCAGCAGTACAGGGCTAAACCTCTACGAGCAGTACTTC
TRBJ1-5	.	TRBV7-6	.	CASSLDGRKSGYQPQHF	TGTGCCAGCAGCTTAGACGGCCGAAAATCAGGGTATCAGCCCCAGCATTTT
TRBJ2-1	.	TRBV19	.	CASSIAQGSYNEQFF	TGTGCCAGTAGTATAGCACAGGGCTCCTACAATGAGCAGTTCTTC
TRBJ1-6	.	TRBV6-1	.	CASSEQGRSPSPLHF	TGTGCCAGCAGTGAACAGGGCCGATCCCCTTCACCCCTCCACTTT
TRBJ2-7	.	TRBV27	.	CASSPLRRRYSYEQYF	TGTGCCAGCAGTCCCCTTCGCAGGCGCTACTCCTACGAGCAGTACTTC
TRBJ1-5	.	TRBV2	.	CASSFRGSNQPQHF	TGTGCCAGCAGTTTTAGGGGTAGCAATCAGCCCCAGCATTTT
TRBJ1-4	.	TRBV29-1	.	CSVRGLSTNEKLFF	TGCAGCGTCCGCGGGCTCTCAACTAATGAAAAACTGTTTTTT
TRBJ2-5	TRBD2	TRBV25-1	.	CASRIGLAGGPETQYF	TGTGCCAGCCGGATAGGGCTAGCGGGGGGACCAGAGACCCAGTACTTC
TRBJ1-1	.	TRBV10-1	few	CASSEWCGTEAFF	TGCGCCAGCAGTGAGTGGTGCGGTACTGAAGCTTTCTTT
TRBJ1-3	TRBD1	TRBV30	.	CAWSWADRVFSGNTIYF	TGTGCCTGGAGTTGGGCCGACAGGGTATTCTCTGGAAACACCATATATTTT
TRBJ2-7	.	TRBV5-1	once	CASSLVAYEQYF	TGCGCCAGCAGCTTGGTAGCCTACGAGCAGTACTTC
TRBJ2-2	TRBD2	TRBV25-1	.	CATATGGGTGELFF	TGTGCAACAGCTACGGGGGGGGGCACCGGGGAGCTGTTTTTT
TRBJ2-3	TRBD1	TRBV5-1	.	CASSLGGTGADTQYF	TGCGCCAGCAGCTTGGGGGGGACAGGGGCAGATACGCAGTATTTT
TRBJ2-2	TRBD1	TRBV5-1	.	CASKGQGMTGELFF	TGCGCCAGCAAAGGACAGGGGATGACCGGGGAGCTGTTTTTT
TRBJ2-2	.	TRBV9	.	CASSVSPSATGKLFF	TGTGCCAGCAGCGTAAGCCCTAGCGCCACCGGGAAGCTGTTTTTT
TRBJ2-1	.	TRBV13	.	CASSARGYNEQFF	TGTGCCAGCAGCGCCAGAGGGTACAATGAGCAGTTCTTC
TRBJ1-1	.	TRBV13	.	CASSPSRGLFSEAFF	TGTGCCAGCAGCCCCAGCAGGGGTTTGTTTTCTGAAGCTTTCTTT
TRBJ2-3	.	TRBV2	.	CASRPYEDTQYF	TGTGCCAGCAGGCCCTACGAAGATACGCAGTATTTT
TRBJ1-3	TRBD1	TRBV19	once	CASSVDRAGNTIYF	TGTGCCAGTAGTGTCGACAGGGCTGGAAACACCATATATTTT